The T cell receptor (beta chain) described here comes from a study of early T cells in non-severe SARS-CoV-2 infection. V shed 9 bases, J shed 1 base, and the junction held 3 bases outside the gene matches. This CDR3 is 13 amino acids long. Per germline, CDR1 LNHDA and CDR2 SQIVND (reference sequence). Each CDR3 protein gets one entry after TCRdb re-called the 5' RACE reads with MiXCR. The sample holds tens of thousands of distinct CDR3 sequences, roughly 11% seen once. The clonotype originates from an adult who was a healthcare worker with PCR-confirmed SARS-CoV-2 infection or an uninfected control (not recorded which). The specimen was whole blood, collected at baseline. This chain links TRBV19 with TRBJ1-1, with 9 bases identical to TRBD1. CDR3 in amino acids: CASRTGANTEAFF. The CDR3 nucleotides are TGTGCCAGCCGGACAGGGGCGAACACTGAAGCTTTCTTT.